The sample holds a few counts of the clone carrying this T cell receptor beta chain. What it recognizes is unknown. These data originate in a study of response to subunit inactivated influenza vaccine. Study conclusions and caveats: Researchers suggested that each seasonal influenza vaccination recruits few new T cells.

The germline CDR1 and CDR2 sequences are MNHEY and SVGEGT. V was trimmed by 0 bases and J by 1 base, leaving 7 bases between them. The CDR3 loop spans 15 amino acids. MiXCR, applied by TCRdb to the RT-PCR reads, yields one record per CDR3 protein. The table shows some 520,000 distinct CDR3 sequences, with approximately 17% occurring only once. The J gene is TRBJ2-1, the V gene TRBV6-2 or TRBV6-3; possibly TRBD2 for D (5 bases). The sequenced sample was CD4+ T cells sorted from PBMCs, obtained around 2 years after vaccination. This clonotype originated in a man between 50 and 69 years old who received an inactivated influenza vaccine. CDR3 nucleotides: TGTGCCAGCAGTTACTCGCCGGGATCCTACAATGAGCAGTTCTTC. It is translated as CASSYSPGSYNEQFF.